The 7 T cell receptor beta chains in this list originate from one sample, sequenced in a study of human T cells and chemical hapten exposure. TCRdb used MiXCR to reprocess the RACE reads, holding one entry per CDR3 protein. This table has 65,000 to 90,000 distinct CDR3 sequences, around 13% appearing once. Time point denoted: pre-sensitization, week 0. The treatment: therapeutic diphenylcyclopropenone sensitization with weekly scalp DPC. Sequencing was performed on whole blood, taken in connection with sensitization to the hapten diphenylcyclopropenone (DPC). The receptor set was obtained from a woman aged 50 to 60 with alopecia areata. Some clones in this sample may be carry-over from other donors' samples.

As regards this clonotype: A much larger clone differs by one base, so this may be a read error. The V call is TRBV7-2, the J call TRBJ2-7; no reliable D call. The CDR3 is 12 amino acids. Germline-derived CDR1 and CDR2 are SGHTA and FQGNSA. In DNA, the CDR3 is TGTGTCAGCAGCTTTAGCTCCTACGAGCAGTACTTC. Translating it yields CVSSFSSYEQYF.

The chain links TRBV3-1 to TRBJ2-7; the D gene is possibly TRBD2 (5 bases). The CDR3 is 12 residues long. V was cut by 6 bases and J by 2 bases, with 8 bases left in between. The germline CDR1 and CDR2 sequences are LGHDT and YNNKEL (reference sequence). The CDR3: CASRSGTYEQYF. CDR3 DNA: TGTGCCAGCAGGTCCGGGACCTACGAGCAGTACTTC.

V usage is TRBV18 and J usage is TRBJ1-3; D gene uncertain. Trimming left V 0 bases short and J 4 bases short, with 19 bases between. Germline CDR1 is KGHSH and CDR2 is LQKENI. The CDR3 loop spans 18 amino acids. The DNA for the CDR3 is TGTGCCAGCTCACCACCCTTAGCCACACTAAAGAACGGAAACACCATATATTTT. It codes for CASSPPLATLKNGNTIYF.

The chain has TRBV20-1 and TRBJ1-4; TRBD1 might be the D (6 bases). The V gene lost 1 base and the J gene lost 4 bases, with 13 bases spanning the gap. The CDR3 is 15 residues long. CDR1 and CDR2 from the germline V gene are DFQATT and SNEGSKA (reference sequence). The CDR3 is CSARVLGDINEKLFF. In nucleotides, the CDR3 is TGCAGTGCTAGAGTTTTAGGGGACATTAATGAAAAACTGTTTTTT.

This clonotype showed up many times. V usage is TRBV27 and J usage is TRBJ2-3; D ambiguous. Per germline, CDR1 MNHEY and CDR2 SMNVEV (reference sequence). Trimming stripped 0 bases from V and 0 bases from J, with 16 bases between. There are 18 residues in the CDR3. CDR3 in DNA: TGTGCCAGCAGTTTATCGCCTGGGCGGAAAGGTAGCACAGATACGCAGTATTTT. This translates into CASSLSPGRKGSTDTQYF.

This clonotype was detected a few times. V usage is TRBV20-1 and J usage is TRBJ1-4; D is uncertain. Germline-derived CDR1 and CDR2 are DFQATT and SNEGSKA (reference sequence). The CDR3 totals 10 residues. Trimming stripped 6 bases from V and 11 bases from J, with 10 bases between. CDR3 region: CSASVGKLFF. CDR3 in DNA: TGCAGTGCATCTGTCGGGAAACTGTTTTTT.

This clonotype came up a few times. V gene TRBV4-3 combines with J gene TRBJ2-3; D call uncertain. Germline values: CDR1 LGHNA, CDR2 YSLEER. Trimming took 1 base from V and 2 from J, leaving 10 bases between them. This CDR3 is 15 amino acids long. For the CDR3, the DNA is TGCGCCAGCAGCCAAGCAGTGACACCCACAGATACGCAGTATTTT. This codes for CASSQAVTPTDTQYF.